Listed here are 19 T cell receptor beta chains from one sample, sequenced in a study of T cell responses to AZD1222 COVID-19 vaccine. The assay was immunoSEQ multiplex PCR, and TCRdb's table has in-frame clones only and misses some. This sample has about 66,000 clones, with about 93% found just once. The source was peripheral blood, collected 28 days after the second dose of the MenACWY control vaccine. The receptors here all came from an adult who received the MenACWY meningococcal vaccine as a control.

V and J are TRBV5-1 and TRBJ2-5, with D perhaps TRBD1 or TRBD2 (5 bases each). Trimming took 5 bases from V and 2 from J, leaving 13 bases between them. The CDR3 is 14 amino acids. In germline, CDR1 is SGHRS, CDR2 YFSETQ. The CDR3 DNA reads TGCGCCAGCAGGTCGTCCGGGGCACAAGAGACCCAGTACTTC. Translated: CASRSSGAQETQYF.

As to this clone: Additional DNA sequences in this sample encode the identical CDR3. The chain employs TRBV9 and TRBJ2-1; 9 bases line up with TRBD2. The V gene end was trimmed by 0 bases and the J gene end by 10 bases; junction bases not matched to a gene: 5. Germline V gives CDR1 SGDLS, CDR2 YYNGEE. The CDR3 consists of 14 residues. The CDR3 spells CASSVGGRGDEQFF. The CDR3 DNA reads TGTGCCAGCAGCGTAGGCGGGAGGGGTGACGAGCAGTTCTTC. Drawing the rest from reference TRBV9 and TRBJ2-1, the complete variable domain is DSGVTQTPKHLITATGQRVTLRCSPRSGDLSVYWYQQSLDQGLQFLIQYYNGEERAKGNILERFSAQQFPDLHSELNLSSLELGDSALYFCASSVGGRGDEQFFGPGTRLTVL.

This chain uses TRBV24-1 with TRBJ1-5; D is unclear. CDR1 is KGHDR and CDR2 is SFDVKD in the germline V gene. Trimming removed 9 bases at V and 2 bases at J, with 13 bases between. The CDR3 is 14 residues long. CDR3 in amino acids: CATGEGWGNQPQHF. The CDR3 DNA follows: TGTGCCACCGGGGAGGGATGGGGCAATCAGCCCCAGCATTTT.

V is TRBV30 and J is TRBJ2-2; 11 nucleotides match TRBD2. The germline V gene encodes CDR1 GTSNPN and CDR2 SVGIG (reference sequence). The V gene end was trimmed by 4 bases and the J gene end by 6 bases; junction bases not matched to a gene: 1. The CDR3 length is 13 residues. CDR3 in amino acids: CAWIAGGSGELFF. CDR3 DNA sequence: TGTGCCTGGATAGCGGGAGGGTCCGGGGAGCTGTTTTTT.

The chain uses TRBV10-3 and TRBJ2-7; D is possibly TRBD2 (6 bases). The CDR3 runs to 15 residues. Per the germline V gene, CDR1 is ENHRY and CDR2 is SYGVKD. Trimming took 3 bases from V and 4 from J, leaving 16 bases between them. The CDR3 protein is CAISDLNSGIYEQYF. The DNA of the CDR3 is TGTGCCATCAGTGATCTAAATAGCGGTATTTACGAGCAGTACTTC.

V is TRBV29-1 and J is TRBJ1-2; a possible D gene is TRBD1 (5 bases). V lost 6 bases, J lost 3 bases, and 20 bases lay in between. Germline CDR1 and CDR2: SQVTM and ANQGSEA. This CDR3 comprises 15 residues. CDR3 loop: CSVQPGGVSDYGYTF. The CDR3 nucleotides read TGCAGCGTCCAACCCGGGGGGGTATCGGACTATGGCTACACCTTC.

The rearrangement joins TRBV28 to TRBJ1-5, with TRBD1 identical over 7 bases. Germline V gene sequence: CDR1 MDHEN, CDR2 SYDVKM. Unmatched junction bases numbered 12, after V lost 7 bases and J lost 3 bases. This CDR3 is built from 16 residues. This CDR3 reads CASTLAPGQVNQPQHF. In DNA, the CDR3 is TGTGCCAGCACCCTCGCGCCTGGACAGGTCAATCAGCCCCAGCATTTT.

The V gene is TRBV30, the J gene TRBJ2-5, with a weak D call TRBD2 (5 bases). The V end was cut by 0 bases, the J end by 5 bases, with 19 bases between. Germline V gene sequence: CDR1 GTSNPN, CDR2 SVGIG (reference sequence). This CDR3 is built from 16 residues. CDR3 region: CAWSVSGRSGRETQYF. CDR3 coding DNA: TGTGCCTGGAGTGTTTCTGGTAGGAGCGGAAGGGAGACCCAGTACTTC.

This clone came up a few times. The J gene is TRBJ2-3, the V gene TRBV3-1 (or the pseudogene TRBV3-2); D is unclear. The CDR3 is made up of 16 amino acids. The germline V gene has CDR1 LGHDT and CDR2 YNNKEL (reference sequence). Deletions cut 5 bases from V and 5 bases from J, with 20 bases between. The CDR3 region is CASSTARIGHGDTQYF. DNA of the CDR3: TGTGCCAGCAGCACTGCCCGAATAGGCCATGGAGATACGCAGTATTTT.

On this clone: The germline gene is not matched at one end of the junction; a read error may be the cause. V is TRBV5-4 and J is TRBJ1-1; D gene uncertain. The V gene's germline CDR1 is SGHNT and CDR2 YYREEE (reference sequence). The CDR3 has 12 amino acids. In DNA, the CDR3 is TGTGCCAGCAGCTCTTCCCCAACTGGAGCTTTCTTT. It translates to CASSSSPTGAFF.

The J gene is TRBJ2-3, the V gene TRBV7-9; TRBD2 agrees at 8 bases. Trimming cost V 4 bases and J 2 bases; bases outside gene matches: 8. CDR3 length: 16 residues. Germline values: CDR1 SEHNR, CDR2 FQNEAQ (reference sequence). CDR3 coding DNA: TGTGCCAGCAGCTCCTACCTAGCGGGTGCCACAGATACGCAGTATTTT. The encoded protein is CASSSYLAGATDTQYF.

CDR3 sequence reads: CASEDSGGAYNEQFF. The CDR3, as DNA: TGTGCCAGTGAAGATTCAGGGGGCGCATACAATGAGCAGTTCTTC. The rearrangement uses TRBV19 and TRBJ2-1; TRBD1 matches 8 bases. CDR3 length equals 15 residues. The V segment lost 8 bases and the J segment 4 bases; nucleotides outside the gene matches: 10. The germline V gene encodes CDR1 LNHDA and CDR2 SQIVND (reference sequence). Using reference TRBV19 and TRBJ2-1 for the parts outside the CDR3, the full variable domain is DGGITQSPKYLFRKEGQNVTLSCEQNLNHDAMYWYRQDPGQGLRLIYYSQIVNDFQKGDIAEGYSVSREKKESFPLTVTSAQKNPTAFYLCASEDSGGAYNEQFFGPGTRLTVL.

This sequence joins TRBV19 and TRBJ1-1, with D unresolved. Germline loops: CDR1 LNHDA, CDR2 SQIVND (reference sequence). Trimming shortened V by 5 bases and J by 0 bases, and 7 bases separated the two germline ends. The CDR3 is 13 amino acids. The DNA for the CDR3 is TGTGCCAGTAGTTGGGGTATGAACACTGAAGCTTTCTTT. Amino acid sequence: CASSWGMNTEAFF.

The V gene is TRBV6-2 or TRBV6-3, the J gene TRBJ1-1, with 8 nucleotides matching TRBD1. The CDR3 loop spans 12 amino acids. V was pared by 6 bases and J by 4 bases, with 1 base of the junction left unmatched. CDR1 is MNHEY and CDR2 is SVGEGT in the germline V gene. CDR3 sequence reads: CASSGQGTEAFF. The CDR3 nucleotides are TGTGCCAGCAGCGGACAGGGCACTGAAGCTTTCTTT.

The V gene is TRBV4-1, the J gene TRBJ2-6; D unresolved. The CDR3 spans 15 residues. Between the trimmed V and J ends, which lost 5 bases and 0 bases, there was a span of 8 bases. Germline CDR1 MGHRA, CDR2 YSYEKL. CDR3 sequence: CASSFWDSGANVLTF. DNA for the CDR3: TGCGCCAGCAGCTTTTGGGACTCTGGGGCCAACGTCCTGACTTTC.

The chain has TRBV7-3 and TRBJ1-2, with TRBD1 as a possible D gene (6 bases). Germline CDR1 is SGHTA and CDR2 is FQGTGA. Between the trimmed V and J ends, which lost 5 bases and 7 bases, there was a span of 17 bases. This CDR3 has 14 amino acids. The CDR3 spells CASSPGQPQAGYTF. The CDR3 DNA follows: TGTGCCAGCAGCCCCGGACAGCCCCAGGCTGGCTACACCTTC.

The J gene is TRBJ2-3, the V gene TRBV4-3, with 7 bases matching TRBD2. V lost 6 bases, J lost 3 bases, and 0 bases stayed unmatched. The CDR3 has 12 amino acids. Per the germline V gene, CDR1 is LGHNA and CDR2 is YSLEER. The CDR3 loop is CASRLATDTQYF. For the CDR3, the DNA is TGCGCCAGCAGACTAGCGACAGATACGCAGTATTTT.

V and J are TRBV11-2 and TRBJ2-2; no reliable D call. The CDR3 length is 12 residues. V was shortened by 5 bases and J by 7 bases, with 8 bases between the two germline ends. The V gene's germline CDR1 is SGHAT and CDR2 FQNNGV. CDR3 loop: CASSNQNGELFF. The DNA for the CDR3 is TGTGCCAGCAGCAATCAGAACGGGGAGCTGTTTTTT.

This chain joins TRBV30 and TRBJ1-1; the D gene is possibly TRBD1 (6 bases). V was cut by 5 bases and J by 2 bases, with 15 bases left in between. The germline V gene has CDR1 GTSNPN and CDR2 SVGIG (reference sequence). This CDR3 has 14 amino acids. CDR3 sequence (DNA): TGTGCCTGGCGTGATTCGGACAGCAACACTGAAGCTTTCTTT. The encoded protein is CAWRDSDSNTEAFF.